These T cell receptor beta chains were read from a single sample in a study of blood T cell repertoires in COVID-19. Clones were read by immunoSEQ multiplex PCR, and TCRdb kept only the in-frame ones, dropping some. Found here are roughly 300,000 clones, just over 85% of them singletons; the top ten hold over 9.5%. Sequencing input: PBMCs or T cells enriched from blood (not recorded which). The receptors come from a woman aged 18-30 years who had recovered from COVID-19. Each CDR3 is given with its conserved first and last residue. Fields, in order: J gene, clone size, V gene, D gene, CDR3 DNA, CDR3 protein. The D gene is left open where the match is weak. Clone size is shown for a subset of rows, as once, few, many or a class of expanded clone.

J gene: TRBJ2-7; clone size: -; V gene: TRBV30; D gene: TRBD2; CDR3 DNA: TGTGCCTGGAGTGTCGGTAGCGGGATCTACGAGCAGTACTTC; CDR3 protein: CAWSVGSGIYEQYF
J gene: TRBJ1-1; clone size: few; V gene: TRBV10-3; D gene: -; CDR3 DNA: TGTGCCATCAGTGACTCTACAGGGCCCTTCGCTGAAGCTTTCTTT; CDR3 protein: CAISDSTGPFAEAFF
J gene: TRBJ1-1; clone size: -; V gene: TRBV27; D gene: -; CDR3 DNA: TGTGCCAGCAGTCCCTGGACAGTATCGCGGGACACTGAAGCTTTCTTT; CDR3 protein: CASSPWTVSRDTEAFF
J gene: TRBJ1-4; clone size: once; V gene: TRBV5-1; D gene: -; CDR3 DNA: TGCGCCAGCAGCTTACAGCCAACTAATGAAAAACTGTTTTTT; CDR3 protein: CASSLQPTNEKLFF
J gene: TRBJ2-1; clone size: -; V gene: TRBV9; D gene: TRBD2; CDR3 DNA: TGTGCCAGCAGCGTAGCGGGAGGGCCTTGGAATGAGCAGTTCTTC; CDR3 protein: CASSVAGGPWNEQFF
J gene: TRBJ1-1; clone size: -; V gene: TRBV28; D gene: -; CDR3 DNA: TGTGCCAGCAGTTTATATTCACTGGGGGCGCGAGGGACTGAAGCTTTCTTT; CDR3 protein: CASSLYSLGARGTEAFF
J gene: TRBJ1-4; clone size: few; V gene: TRBV5-4; D gene: TRBD1; CDR3 DNA: TGTGCCAGCAGCTTGCGACAGGGAAGAGAAAAACTGTTTTTT; CDR3 protein: CASSLRQGREKLFF
J gene: TRBJ2-3; clone size: -; V gene: TRBV3-1/TRBV3-2; D gene: -; CDR3 DNA: TGTGCCAGCAGCCTTGGCTGGAGGGCCACAGATACGCAGTATTTT; CDR3 protein: CASSLGWRATDTQYF
J gene: TRBJ1-1; clone size: -; V gene: TRBV19; D gene: -; CDR3 DNA: TGTGCCAGTAGTGAACAGGGAGGGACTGAAGCTTTCTTT; CDR3 protein: CASSEQGGTEAFF
J gene: TRBJ1-2; clone size: -; V gene: TRBV3-1/TRBV3-2; D gene: -; CDR3 DNA: TGTGCCAGCAGCACAGGGATCGCGGGCTACACCTTC; CDR3 protein: CASSTGIAGYTF
J gene: TRBJ1-1; clone size: -; V gene: TRBV11-2; D gene: -; CDR3 DNA: TGTGCCAGCAGCTTAGATCAGGGGTGGGTCACTGAAGCTTTCTTT; CDR3 protein: CASSLDQGWVTEAFF
J gene: TRBJ1-2; clone size: once; V gene: TRBV7-8; D gene: -; CDR3 DNA: TGTGCCAGCAGCTTATGGGAGGGGACGGGAGATTATGGCTACACCTTC; CDR3 protein: CASSLWEGTGDYGYTF
J gene: TRBJ1-1; clone size: -; V gene: TRBV28; D gene: -; CDR3 DNA: TGTGCCAGCAGTTTATCGGGAGGCGACACTGAAGCTTTCTTT; CDR3 protein: CASSLSGGDTEAFF
J gene: TRBJ1-4; clone size: -; V gene: TRBV2; D gene: TRBD1; CDR3 DNA: TGTGCCAGCAGGGAGGGACAGGGTAATGAAAAACTGTTTTTT; CDR3 protein: CASREGQGNEKLFF
J gene: TRBJ1-1; clone size: -; V gene: TRBV2; D gene: -; CDR3 DNA: TGTGCCAGCAGGGCCGACGGAGCGGGGGCTTTCTTT; CDR3 protein: CASRADGAGAFF
J gene: TRBJ1-2; clone size: once; V gene: TRBV5-6; D gene: -; CDR3 DNA: TGTGCCAGCAGCTTTAAGGGGCACTCCTACACCTTC; CDR3 protein: CASSFKGHSYTF
J gene: TRBJ1-1; clone size: -; V gene: TRBV6-5; D gene: TRBD1; CDR3 DNA: TGTGCCAGCAGCCACGGACAGGGAGGAGCTTTCTTT; CDR3 protein: CASSHGQGGAFF
J gene: TRBJ2-7; clone size: -; V gene: TRBV28; D gene: TRBD2; CDR3 DNA: TGTGCCAGCAGTAGAAACTTCGGACTAGCGTATAACGAGCAGTACTTC; CDR3 protein: CASSRNFGLAYNEQYF